This TCR beta chain was observed in a study of blood T cell repertoires in COVID-19. The assay was immunoSEQ multiplex PCR, and TCRdb's table has in-frame clones only and misses some. Of some 350,000 clones in the sample, 80% to 90% were seen once. The V segment lost 4 bases and the J segment 5 bases; nucleotides outside the gene matches: 6. Germline V gene data show CDR1 as LGHNA and CDR2 as YNFKEQ. The CDR3 length is 15 residues. The rearrangement joins TRBV4-2 to TRBJ2-1; 9 nucleotides line up with TRBD2. Specimen: PBMCs or T cells enriched from blood (not recorded which). This TCR came from a man between 25 and 39 years old who had recovered from COVID-19. The CDR3 here is CASSLSGGPNNEQFF. The CDR3 nucleotides are TGTGCCAGCAGCCTAAGCGGGGGGCCTAACAATGAGCAGTTCTTC.